The TCR beta chain described here comes from a study of beta chain features in type 1 diabetes. General study findings and limits: In every one of the four CD4+ subsets, TCRB CDR3s were moderately but significantly shorter in Type 1 diabetes patients. In the patient group, naive, central memory and Treg TCRB repertoires seemed more alike than in the healthy donor group. A pattern of fewer insertions and more deletions at VDJ junctions was seen in type 1 diabetes patients.

This CDR3 spans 15 amino acids. With V trimmed by 4 bases and J by 7 bases, 7 bases remained unmatched. CDR1 is LGHNA and CDR2 is YNFKEQ in the germline V gene. Only a few counts were recorded for this clone. Its antigen is still unknown. The investigators reverse transcribed all of the isolated RNA, so they sequenced expressed TCRB transcripts. Naive, central memory and regulatory T cell samples came to a mean of about 3.9 million reads. Method: immunoSEQ multiplex PCR; TCRdb's copy keeps in-frame clones and lacks some. The repertoire holds 500,000 to 800,000 clones, with roughly 12% as singletons. The sequence came from a man younger than 40 with type 1 diabetes. Input material: naive CD4+ T cells from blood. The chain joins TRBV4-2 to TRBJ2-1, with TRBD2 identical over 10 bases. CDR3 loop: CASSPPAGGLNEQFF. The CDR3 bases are TGTGCCAGCAGCCCTCCAGCGGGGGGGCTTAATGAGCAGTTCTTC.